What follows is one TCR beta chain and its context. The V and J ends lost 2 bases and 5 bases, in that order; junction bases with no gene match: 13. There are 18 residues in the CDR3. Germline assignment: CDR1 SGHTA and CDR2 FQGNSA. This sample is drawn from a study of blood T cell repertoires in COVID-19. Overall study: Sites in the United States, Italy and Spain provided acute and convalescent COVID-19 samples. Sample material is recorded as cDNA or gDNA derived from T cells, B-cell-depleted T cells, or PBMCs.

Original methodology: Quantification of nucleated cells was approximated via reference gene primer amplification. Clones were sequenced by immunoSEQ multiplex PCR, and TCRdb holds only the in-frame ones, with some missing. The DNA was the basis for D and trimming; V, J and clone size are from that table. Altogether over 200,000 clones are present, under 90% being singletons, with the ten largest covering about a sixth. The specimen sequenced was peripheral blood. J is TRBJ2-3 and V is TRBV7-2, with 10 bases matching TRBD2. The receptor was isolated from a woman older than 75 with active or convalescent COVID-19. The CDR3 here is CASSLSWLAGARGDTQYF. The CDR3 bases are TGTGCCAGCAGCTTAAGTTGGCTAGCGGGGGCTCGAGGAGATACGCAGTATTTT.